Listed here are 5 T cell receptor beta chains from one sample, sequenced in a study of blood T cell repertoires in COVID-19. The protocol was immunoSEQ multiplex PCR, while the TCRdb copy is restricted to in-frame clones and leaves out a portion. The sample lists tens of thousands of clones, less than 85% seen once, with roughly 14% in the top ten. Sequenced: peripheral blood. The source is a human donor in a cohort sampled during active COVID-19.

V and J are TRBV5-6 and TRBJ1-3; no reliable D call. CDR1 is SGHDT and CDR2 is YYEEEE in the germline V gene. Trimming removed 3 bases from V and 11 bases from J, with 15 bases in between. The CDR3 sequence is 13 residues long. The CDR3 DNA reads TGTGCCAGCAGCTCGATTGAGGGCCAGGCCATATATTTT. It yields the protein CASSSIEGQAIYF.

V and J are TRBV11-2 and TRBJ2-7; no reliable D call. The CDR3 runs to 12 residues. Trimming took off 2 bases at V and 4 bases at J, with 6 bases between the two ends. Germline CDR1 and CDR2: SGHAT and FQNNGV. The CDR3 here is CASSLQAYEQYF. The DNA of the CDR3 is TGTGCCAGCAGCTTACAAGCATACGAGCAGTACTTC.

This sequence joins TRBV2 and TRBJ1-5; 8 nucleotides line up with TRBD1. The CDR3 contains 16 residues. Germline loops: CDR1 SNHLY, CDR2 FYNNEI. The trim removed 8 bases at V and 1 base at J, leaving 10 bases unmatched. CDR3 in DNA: TGTGCCAGCGGAGGGGCAGGGGGCGGGAGCAATCAGCCCCAGCATTTT. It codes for CASGGAGGGSNQPQHF. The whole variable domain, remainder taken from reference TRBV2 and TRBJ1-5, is EPEVTQTPSHQVTQMGQEVILRCVPISNHLYFYWYRQILGQKVEFLVSFYNNEISEKSEIFDDQFSVERPDGSNFTLKIRSTKLEDSAMYFCASGGAGGGSNQPQHFGDGTRLSIL.

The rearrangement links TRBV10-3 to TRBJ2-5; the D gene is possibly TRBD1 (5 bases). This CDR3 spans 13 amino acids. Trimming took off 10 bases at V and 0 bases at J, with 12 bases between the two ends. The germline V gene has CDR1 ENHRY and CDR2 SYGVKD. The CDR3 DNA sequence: TGTGCCACCTCCCAGGGCGACCAAGAGACCCAGTACTTC. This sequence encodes CATSQGDQETQYF.

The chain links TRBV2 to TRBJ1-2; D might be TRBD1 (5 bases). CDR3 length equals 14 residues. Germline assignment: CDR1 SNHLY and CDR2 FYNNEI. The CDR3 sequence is CASLEGRGGYGYTF. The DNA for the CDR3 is TGTGCTTCCCTAGAGGGGCGCGGGGGCTATGGCTACACCTTC.